This TCR beta chain came from a study of blood T cell repertoires in COVID-19. In the study overall: PBMCs, B-cell-depleted T cells, or T cells were the source of the cDNA or gDNA that made up the material.

Only in-frame clones appear in the TCRdb table, and some are missing; sequencing was by immunoSEQ multiplex PCR. Of over 130,000 clones detected, 84% appear once; the ten largest clones hold almost 9%. The germline CDR1 and CDR2 sequences are SGHVS and FQNEAQ. CDR3 length equals 14 residues. V lost 5 bases and J 5 bases, leaving 15 bases between the germline ends. Seattle cases were enrolled at active infection and followed longitudinally. The sequenced material came from peripheral blood. The clonotype comes from a man aged 25 to 40 with COVID-19, enrolled during active disease. The rearrangement joins TRBV7-8 to TRBJ2-5; a weak D match, TRBD1 (5 bases). The CDR3 reads CASSRAPGRETQYF. CDR3 sequence (DNA): TGTGCCAGCAGCCGGGCGCCAGGGCGGGAGACCCAGTACTTC.